This entry lists 28 T cell receptor beta chains sequenced from one sample in a study of shared clonotypes between healthy human individuals. Only in-frame clones appear in the TCRdb table, and some are missing; sequencing was by immunoSEQ multiplex PCR. The sample has over a million clones; approximately 80% are singletons. Specimen: memory CD4+ T cells from PBMCs. Subset defined: CD45RA-negative fraction. The source of these receptors is a man aged 18-30 years in good health. Some clones in this sample may be carry-over from other donors' samples.

The CDR3 DNA follows: TGCGCCAGCAGCACCGGGACTAGCGGACGGGAGCAGTTCTTC. Encoded protein: CASSTGTSGREQFF. The chain couples TRBV5-1 to TRBJ2-1; TRBD2 matches at 11 bases. Germline CDR1 reads SGHRS; CDR2 reads YFSETQ. The CDR3 is made up of 14 amino acids. Trimming took 4 bases from V and 10 from J; bases not matched to a gene: 7.

This clone was counted once. The rearrangement uses TRBV7-7 and TRBJ2-1, with TRBD2 matching 11 bases. Germline V CDR1 and CDR2: SSHAT, FNYEAQ (reference sequence). The J segment lost 6 bases and the V segment lost 5 bases, leaving 9 bases of the junction unmatched. The CDR3 contains 16 residues. The CDR3 sequence is CASSPRLAGQGNEQFF. CDR3 in DNA: TGTGCCAGCAGCCCCCGACTAGCGGGACAGGGCAATGAGCAGTTCTTC.

The V gene is TRBV9, the J gene TRBJ2-7, with TRBD2 matching over 11 bases. From germline, CDR1 is SGDLS and CDR2 YYNGEE. This CDR3 region has 18 residues. The trim removed 0 bases at V and 5 bases at J, leaving 13 bases unmatched. CDR3 sequence: CASSVGLAGGLWADEQYF. In DNA, the CDR3 is TGTGCCAGCAGCGTAGGGCTAGCGGGAGGATTATGGGCGGACGAGCAGTACTTC. Together with reference TRBV9 and TRBJ2-7, the CDR3 gives the full variable domain: DSGVTQTPKHLITATGQRVTLRCSPRSGDLSVYWYQQSLDQGLQFLIQYYNGEERAKGNILERFSAQQFPDLHSELNLSSLELGDSALYFCASSVGLAGGLWADEQYFGPGTRLTVT.

The chain uses TRBV11-2 and TRBJ2-1, with D maybe TRBD1 (7 bases). V lost 5 bases and J 4 bases, leaving 15 bases between the germline ends. This CDR3 region has 15 residues. Germline V gene sequence: CDR1 SGHAT, CDR2 FQNNGV. The CDR3 sequence is CASSSRGTAYNEQFF. Written as DNA, the CDR3 is TGTGCCAGCAGCAGTCGCGGGACAGCTTACAATGAGCAGTTCTTC.

The chain uses TRBV28 and TRBJ2-1; D gene unclear. CDR3 size: 12 residues. Germline values: CDR1 MDHEN, CDR2 SYDVKM. V dropped 8 bases and J dropped 0 bases, with 5 bases sitting between them. In nucleotides, the CDR3 is TGTGCCAGCTCAGCCTCCTACAATGAGCAGTTCTTC. Its protein is CASSASYNEQFF.

CDR3 nucleotides: TGTGCCAGCAGCCCCTGGGGGCCCTCTCTGGATACGCAGTATTTT. Translation: CASSPWGPSLDTQYF. The chain links TRBV5-6 to TRBJ2-3, with TRBD1 as a possible D gene (6 bases). The CDR3 sequence is 15 residues long. Germline V CDR1 and CDR2: SGHDT, YYEEEE. V shed 4 bases and J shed 6 bases, with 18 bases lying between them.

The gene calls are TRBV29-1 and TRBJ1-5; D perhaps matches TRBD1 (6 bases). CDR3 length equals 13 residues. The ends were cut back, 6 bases at V and 0 bases at J, with 9 bases in the middle. Germline V gene lookup returns CDR1 SQVTM and CDR2 ANQGSEA. The CDR3 sequence: CSVLQGSNQPQHF. CDR3 in DNA: TGCAGCGTGTTACAGGGTAGCAATCAGCCCCAGCATTTT.

The V and J genes are TRBV5-1 and TRBJ1-1, with D unresolved. V was trimmed by 0 bases and J by 5 bases, leaving 11 bases between them. Germline loops: CDR1 SGHRS, CDR2 YFSETQ. CDR3 size: 14 residues. CDR3 coding DNA: TGCGCCAGCAGCTTGGGGACGTGGAGGACTGAAGCTTTCTTT. This codes for CASSLGTWRTEAFF.

The rearrangement links TRBV18 to TRBJ2-1; TRBD1 aligns across 7 bases. The CDR3 is 15 residues long. Germline-derived CDR1 and CDR2 are KGHSH and LQKENI. The junction had 5 bases not matched to a gene; V was cut back by 1 base and J by 5 bases. The CDR3 is CASSPRTGGNNEQFF. The CDR3 nucleotides are TGTGCCAGCTCACCACGGACAGGAGGTAACAATGAGCAGTTCTTC.

This rearrangement joins TRBV7-8 to TRBJ2-5; D is possibly TRBD2 (6 bases). Trimming left V 1 base short and J 1 base short, with 7 bases between. CDR3 length: 14 residues. In germline, CDR1 is SGHVS, CDR2 FQNEAQ. CDR3 sequence reads: CASSLGRAQETQYF. Written as DNA, the CDR3 is TGTGCCAGCAGCTTAGGGAGGGCCCAAGAGACCCAGTACTTC.

CDR3 nucleotides: TGCGCCAGCAGCTTGTCGGGGGACCACGAGCAGTACTTC. Protein product: CASSLSGDHEQYF. V is TRBV5-1 and J is TRBJ2-7; TRBD2 is a possible D gene (6 bases). The CDR3 contains 13 residues. The germline gives CDR1 SGHRS, CDR2 YFSETQ. V lost 1 base and J 5 bases, leaving 10 bases between the germline ends. The complete variable domain, with remaining parts taken from reference TRBV5-1 and TRBJ2-7, reads KAGVTQTPRYLIKTRGQQVTLSCSPISGHRSVSWYQQTPGQGLQFLFEYFSETQRNKGNFPGRFSGRQFSNSRSEMNVSTLELGDSALYLCASSLSGDHEQYFGPGTRLTVT.

The chain couples TRBV9 to TRBJ1-2; 10 bases are shared with TRBD1. Germline V gives CDR1 SGDLS, CDR2 YYNGEE. V lost 0 bases, J lost 6 bases, and 8 bases stayed unmatched. The CDR3 length is 16 residues. The CDR3 coding sequence is TGTGCCAGCAGCGTAGTCACGGCAGGGACAGGGGATGGCTACACCTTC. This gives the protein CASSVVTAGTGDGYTF.

This chain connects TRBV2 to TRBJ2-7; D ambiguous. The CDR3 totals 15 residues. In germline, CDR1 is SNHLY, CDR2 FYNNEI. Between the trimmed V and J ends, which lost 3 bases and 1 base, there was a span of 13 bases. The CDR3 DNA is TGTGCCAGCAGTGACTTTATCTATACTTCCTACGAGCAGTACTTC. Translating it yields CASSDFIYTSYEQYF.

V gene TRBV9 combines with J gene TRBJ1-1; 8 bases map to TRBD1. Looked up from germline, CDR1 is SGDLS and CDR2 is YYNGEE. The CDR3 is 13 amino acids. The trim removed 5 bases at V and 3 bases at J, leaving 3 bases unmatched. The CDR3 loop is CASSRQGYTEAFF. For the CDR3, the DNA is TGTGCCAGCAGTCGACAGGGGTACACTGAAGCTTTCTTT. Looking up the rest from reference TRBV9 and TRBJ1-1 gives the full variable domain: DSGVTQTPKHLITATGQRVTLRCSPRSGDLSVYWYQQSLDQGLQFLIQYYNGEERAKGNILERFSAQQFPDLHSELNLSSLELGDSALYFCASSRQGYTEAFFGQGTRLTVV.

This chain connects TRBV7-2 to TRBJ2-2; TRBD2 is a possible D gene (6 bases). Germline V gene sequence: CDR1 SGHTA, CDR2 FQGNSA. This CDR3 spans 14 amino acids. The ends were cut back, 6 bases at V and 3 bases at J, with 11 bases in the middle. The DNA for the CDR3 is TGTGCCAGCAGAACGGGGAGGCACACCGGGGAGCTGTTTTTT. Its translation is CASRTGRHTGELFF.

Concerning this clone: This may come from a read error, since a much larger clone is one base off. This sample includes further DNA sequences coding for the same CDR3. CDR3 residues: CASSLVAASSYEQYF. The DNA of the CDR3 is TGTGCCAGCAGCTTAGTGGCGGCCAGCTCCTACGAGCAGTACTTC. The V call is TRBV7-9, the J call TRBJ2-7; D call uncertain. V was shortened by 1 base and J by 0 bases, with 10 bases between the two germline ends. This CDR3 is built from 15 residues. Germline V lookup: CDR1 SEHNR, CDR2 FQNEAQ (reference sequence).

The table lists this clone with a few counts. This chain joins TRBV25-1 and TRBJ1-2; possibly TRBD1 for D (5 bases). The CDR3 covers 12 residues. CDR1 MGHDK and CDR2 SYGVNS come from the germline V gene. Trimming pared 2 bases from V and 6 bases from J, leaving 7 bases between. The CDR3 loop is CASSEEGNGYTF. CDR3 nucleotide sequence: TGTGCCAGCAGTGAAGAGGGGAATGGCTACACCTTC.

The rearrangement links TRBV5-1 to TRBJ2-2; 9 bases fit TRBD1. CDR3 length: 15 amino acids. V gave up 3 bases and J gave up 5 bases; unmatched junction bases: 5. Per germline, CDR1 SGHRS and CDR2 YFSETQ. The CDR3 protein is CASSSQGAMTGELFF. For the CDR3, the DNA is TGCGCCAGCAGCTCACAGGGGGCAATGACCGGGGAGCTGTTTTTT.

The gene calls are TRBV28 and TRBJ2-1; TRBD2 aligns across 8 bases. This CDR3 is 13 amino acids long. V was pared by 10 bases and J by 7 bases, with 9 bases of the junction left unmatched. CDR1 MDHEN and CDR2 SYDVKM come from the germline V gene. For the CDR3, the DNA is TGTGCCACCGGGGGGGGCGCGGGGAATGAGCAGTTCTTC. Protein sequence: CATGGGAGNEQFF.

In its sample, this clone was seen once. This chain connects TRBV6-1 to TRBJ1-5; a weak D match, TRBD1 (6 bases). The CDR3 is made up of 15 amino acids. V was clipped by 7 bases and J by 4 bases, with 17 bases between them. Germline V gene data show CDR1 as MNHNS and CDR2 as SASEGT. The CDR3 DNA reads as TGTGCCAGCACCGAGGGCGGACAGCTTAATCAGCCCCAGCATTTT. Protein product: CASTEGGQLNQPQHF.

This clone was counted once. Possible read error: a much larger clone is one base away. This sample also contains other DNA sequences that code for the same CDR3. The rearrangement links TRBV4-3 to TRBJ2-3; D is undetermined. Germline V lookup: CDR1 LGHNA, CDR2 YSLEER. CDR3 length equals 14 residues. The CDR3, as DNA: TGCGCCAGCAGCCAAGATGTCAGCACAGATACGCAGTACTTT. Its protein is CASSQDVSTDTQYF.

This chain links TRBV5-1 with TRBJ2-3; tentatively, D is TRBD1 (6 bases). The germline CDR1 and CDR2 sequences are SGHRS and YFSETQ. Trimming pared 4 bases from V and 3 bases from J, leaving 18 bases between. The CDR3 has 16 amino acids. The CDR3 is CASSRGQTSGTDTQYF. The DNA of the CDR3 is TGCGCCAGCAGCAGGGGACAAACATCAGGGACAGATACGCAGTATTTT.

The gene calls are TRBV5-1 and TRBJ1-5, with D uncertain. CDR3 size: 15 residues. Per the germline V gene, CDR1 is SGHRS and CDR2 is YFSETQ. The V and J ends lost 4 bases and 0 bases respectively, with 11 bases between them. Here the CDR3 DNA reads TGCGCCAGCAGCCCAACTGCGGGTAGCAATCAGCCCCAGCATTTT. Protein sequence: CASSPTAGSNQPQHF.

The chain joins TRBV14 to TRBJ2-5; 9 positions agree with TRBD1. Germline V gene sequence: CDR1 SGHDN, CDR2 FVKESK. V shed 1 base, J shed 7 bases, and the junction held 7 bases outside the gene matches. This CDR3 region has 15 residues. The CDR3 DNA sequence: TGTGCCAGCAGCCAAGTAAGGGACAGGGCAGGGACCCAGTACTTC. Protein: CASSQVRDRAGTQYF.

The V and J genes are TRBV7-6 and TRBJ2-3, with D perhaps TRBD2 (6 bases). The ends were cut back, 0 bases at V and 8 bases at J, with 15 bases in the middle. The CDR3 is made up of 15 amino acids. Germline V gene lookup returns CDR1 SGHVS and CDR2 FNYEAQ. CDR3 amino acids: CASSLASGRDGTQYF. In DNA, the CDR3 is TGTGCCAGCAGCTTAGCTAGCGGACGGGATGGTACGCAGTATTTT.

Regarding this clone: Other DNA sequences in this specimen translate into the identical CDR3. V usage is TRBV28 and J usage is TRBJ2-2; 7 nucleotides align to TRBD1. The length of the CDR3 is 16 residues. Germline lookup yields CDR1 MDHEN and CDR2 SYDVKM. With 3 bases clipped from V and 1 base from J, the junction kept 5 bases outside the gene matches. The CDR3 DNA is TGTGCCAGCAGTTTGCTGGGACAGATGAACACCGGGGAGCTGTTTTTT. Its protein is CASSLLGQMNTGELFF.

This clone was observed a single time. This sequence joins TRBV28 and TRBJ1-5; D is unclear. This CDR3 is 14 amino acids long. The V and J ends lost 6 bases and 4 bases respectively, with 13 bases between them. Germline assignment: CDR1 MDHEN and CDR2 SYDVKM. The CDR3 loop reads CASRAPGRNQPQHF. CDR3 in DNA: TGTGCCAGCAGGGCCCCGGGGAGAAATCAGCCCCAGCATTTT.

This chain connects TRBV9 to TRBJ2-1, with TRBD1 identical over 10 bases. J was trimmed by 4 bases and V by 4 bases; bases with no gene match: 5. The CDR3 runs to 15 residues. Germline CDR1 is SGDLS and CDR2 is YYNGEE. CDR3 nucleotides: TGTGCCAGCAGCTCGGGACAGGGGATATACAATGAGCAGTTCTTC. It encodes CASSSGQGIYNEQFF.